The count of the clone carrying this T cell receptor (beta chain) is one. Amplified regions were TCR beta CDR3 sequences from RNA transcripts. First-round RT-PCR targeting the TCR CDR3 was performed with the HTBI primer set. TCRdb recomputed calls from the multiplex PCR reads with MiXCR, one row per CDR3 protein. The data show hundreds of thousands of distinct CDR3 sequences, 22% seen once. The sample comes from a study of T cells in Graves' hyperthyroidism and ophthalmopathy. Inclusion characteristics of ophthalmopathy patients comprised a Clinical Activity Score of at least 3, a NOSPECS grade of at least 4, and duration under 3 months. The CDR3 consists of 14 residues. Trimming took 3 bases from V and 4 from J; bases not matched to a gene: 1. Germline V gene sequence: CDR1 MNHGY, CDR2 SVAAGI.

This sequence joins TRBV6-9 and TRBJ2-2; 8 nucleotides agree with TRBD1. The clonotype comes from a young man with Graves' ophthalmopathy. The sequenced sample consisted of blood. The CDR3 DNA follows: TGTGCCAGCAGTTACAGGGGGCCCACCGGGGAGCTGTTTTTT. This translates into CASSYRGPTGELFF.